Sequencing of this T cell receptor beta chain was carried out in a study of a mutant IDH1 vaccine in newly diagnosed glioma. Study overall: Either 4-6 weeks after radiotherapy alone or alongside temozolomide, vaccination was begun. V12 corresponded to week 35 and V13 to week 47.

Germline V gene lookup returns CDR1 LNHDA and CDR2 SQIVND (reference sequence). The CDR3 consists of 13 residues. Germline trimming cut 6 bases from V and 8 bases from J; bases unmatched to any gene: 9. Time point specified: week 35, safety follow-up. It was 300 ug of mutant IDH1 20-mer peptide that made up each vaccine dose, given with topical imiquimod. Points on this clone: The target antigen is unknown.

Only in-frame clones appear in the TCRdb table, and some are missing; sequencing was by immunoSEQ multiplex PCR. The sample yields some 48,000 clones, around 85% seen once. This sample comprised PBMCs, obtained from a glioma patient whose treatment included an IDH1 peptide vaccine. This chain uses TRBV19 with TRBJ1-1; 7 bases line up with TRBD1. The receptor's source is a man aged 35 to 55 with glioma. This chain's CDR3 is CASRTDREAEAFF. In DNA form, the CDR3 reads TGTGCCAGTAGGACAGACAGGGAGGCCGAAGCTTTCTTT.